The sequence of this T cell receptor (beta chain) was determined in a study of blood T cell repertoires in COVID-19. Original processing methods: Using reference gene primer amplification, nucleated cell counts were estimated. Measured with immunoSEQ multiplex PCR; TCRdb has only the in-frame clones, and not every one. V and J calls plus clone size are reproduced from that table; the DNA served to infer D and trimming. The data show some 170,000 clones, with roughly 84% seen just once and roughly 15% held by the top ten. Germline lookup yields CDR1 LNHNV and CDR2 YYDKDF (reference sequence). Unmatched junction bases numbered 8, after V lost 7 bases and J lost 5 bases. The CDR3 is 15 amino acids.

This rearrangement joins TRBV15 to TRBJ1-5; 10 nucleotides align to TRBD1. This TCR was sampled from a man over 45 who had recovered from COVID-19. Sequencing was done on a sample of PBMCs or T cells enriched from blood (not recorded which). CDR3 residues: CATNIGTGVDQPQHF. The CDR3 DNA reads TGTGCCACCAACATCGGGACAGGGGTCGATCAGCCCCAGCATTTT.